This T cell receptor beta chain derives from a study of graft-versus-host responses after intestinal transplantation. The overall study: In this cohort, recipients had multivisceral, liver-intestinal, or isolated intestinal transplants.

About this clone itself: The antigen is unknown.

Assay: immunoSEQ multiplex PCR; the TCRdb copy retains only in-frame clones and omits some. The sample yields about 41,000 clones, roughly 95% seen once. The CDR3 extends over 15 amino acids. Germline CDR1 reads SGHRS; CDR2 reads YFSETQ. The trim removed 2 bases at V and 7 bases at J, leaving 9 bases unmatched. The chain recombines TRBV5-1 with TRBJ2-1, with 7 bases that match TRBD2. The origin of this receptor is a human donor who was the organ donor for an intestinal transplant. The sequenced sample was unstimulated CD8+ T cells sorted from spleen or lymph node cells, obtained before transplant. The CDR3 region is CASSFGRGVRNEQFF. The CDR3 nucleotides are TGCGCCAGCAGCTTTGGACGGGGGGTAAGGAATGAGCAGTTCTTC.